This is a list of T cell receptor beta chains from one sample in a study of cytomegalovirus exposure and HLA in healthy donors. Generated by immunoSEQ multiplex PCR, the TCRdb table keeps only in-frame clones and is missing some. The table lists 160,000 or so clones, 80% to 85% of them singletons. The source material was PBMCs. The receptors stem from a man in his fifties in good health and CMV-seropositive. The CDR3 runs from the conserved cysteine through the conserved F or W. The D gene is left open where the match is weak. The size entry is marked missing in some rows and otherwise reads once, few, many or a size class.

TRBJ1-2	.	TRBV28	.	CASSKSSYGYTF	TGTGCCAGCAGTAAATCCTCTTATGGCTACACCTTC
TRBJ2-7	.	TRBV6-6	.	CASSYGRGATYEQYF	TGTGCCAGCAGTTACGGCAGGGGCGCGACCTACGAGCAGTACTTC
TRBJ1-5	.	TRBV5-1	.	CASSLGDNNQPQHF	TGCGCCAGCAGCTTGGGAGACAACAATCAGCCCCAGCATTTT
TRBJ1-5	.	TRBV5-8	TRBD1	CASSLGDRALAVGPQHF	TGTGCCAGCAGCTTGGGGGACAGGGCGCTGGCGGTGGGGCCCCAGCATTTT
TRBJ2-7	few	TRBV2	TRBD1	CASSLGQGSSYEQYF	TGTGCCAGCAGCCTGGGACAGGGTAGCTCCTACGAGCAGTACTTC
TRBJ2-5	.	TRBV5-1	.	CASSGDSKRVETQYF	TGCGCCAGCAGCGGGGACTCAAAACGAGTGGAGACCCAGTACTTC
TRBJ1-1	.	TRBV7-8	.	CASSLALGHTEAFF	TGTGCCAGCAGCTTAGCGCTGGGGCACACTGAAGCTTTCTTT
TRBJ2-5	.	TRBV29-1	TRBD1	CSVDRLAGGRPQETQYF	TGCAGCGTTGATAGGCTAGCAGGGGGCCGACCGCAAGAGACCCAGTACTTC
TRBJ2-1	.	TRBV29-1	.	CSVEARRGEQFF	TGCAGCGTTGAAGCTAGACGGGGTGAGCAGTTCTTC
TRBJ2-7	.	TRBV2	TRBD1	CASSATGVYEQYF	TGTGCCAGCAGTGCGACAGGGGTCTACGAGCAGTACTTC
TRBJ1-5	few	TRBV28	.	CASEVTEHPNQPQHF	TGTGCCAGCGAGGTTACTGAGCACCCCAATCAGCCCCAGCATTTT
TRBJ2-7	.	TRBV10-3	TRBD1	CAISAGTVYEQYF	TGTGCCATCAGTGCAGGGACAGTTTACGAGCAGTACTTC
TRBJ2-7	.	TRBV6-1	.	CASSDQTGANSYEQYF	TGTGCCAGCAGTGACCAGACAGGTGCCAACTCCTACGAGCAGTACTTC
TRBJ2-5	.	TRBV5-1	.	CASSSRTRGEETQYF	TGCGCCAGCAGCTCACGGACAAGGGGCGAAGAGACCCAGTACTTC
TRBJ2-3	.	TRBV4-2	.	CASSPSLGENTDTQYF	TGTGCCAGCAGCCCTTCTCTCGGGGAAAACACAGATACGCAGTATTTT
TRBJ1-5	few	TRBV19	.	CASSIDGLQPQHF	TGTGCCAGTAGTATAGACGGACTGCAGCCCCAGCATTTT
TRBJ1-5	.	TRBV7-9	TRBD1	CASSPGTVRPQHF	TGTGCCAGCAGCCCCGGGACAGTTCGGCCCCAGCATTTT
TRBJ1-4	.	TRBV18	.	CASSPRVGDEKLFF	TGTGCCAGCTCACCGAGGGTTGGTGATGAAAAACTGTTTTTT
TRBJ2-3	.	TRBV6-6	TRBD2	CASRATSGRSADTQYF	TGTGCCAGCAGAGCAACTAGCGGGAGATCCGCAGATACGCAGTATTTT
TRBJ1-1	.	TRBV19	.	CASSIGEVGTEAFF	TGTGCCAGTAGTATCGGGGAGGTAGGCACTGAAGCTTTCTTT
TRBJ1-4	.	TRBV30	.	CACGATNEKLFF	TGTGCCTGCGGTGCAACTAATGAAAAACTGTTTTTT
TRBJ2-1	.	TRBV9	TRBD2	CASSVGPSGAYNEQFF	TGTGCCAGCAGCGTAGGGCCTAGCGGAGCCTACAATGAGCAGTTCTTC
TRBJ2-3	.	TRBV30	TRBD2	CAWSIGRSDTQYF	TGTGCCTGGAGTATCGGGAGGTCAGATACGCAGTATTTT
TRBJ1-1	once	TRBV5-4	TRBD1	CASSVSPDREAFF	TGTGCCAGCAGCGTCAGTCCGGACAGGGAAGCTTTCTTT
TRBJ2-3	.	TRBV13	TRBD1	CASSLNHYQGGPANTQYF	TGTGCCAGCAGCTTAAATCATTACCAAGGGGGCCCAGCGAACACGCAGTATTTT
TRBJ1-5	few	TRBV19	.	CASIYSLNQPQHF	TGTGCCAGTATATACAGCTTAAATCAGCCCCAGCATTTT
TRBJ2-7	.	TRBV7-6	TRBD2	CASSLVIAGDPYEQYF	TGTGCCAGCAGCTTAGTTATCGCGGGAGACCCCTACGAGCAGTACTTC
TRBJ1-2	.	TRBV5-6	.	CASSLVQVTTYGYTF	TGTGCCAGCAGCTTGGTACAGGTTACTACCTATGGCTACACCTTC
TRBJ2-3	.	TRBV6-5	.	CASSLRWGRGSAYF	.
TRBJ2-3	.	TRBV30	TRBD2	CAWSGLGFTDTQYF	TGTGCCTGGTCCGGACTAGGGTTCACAGATACGCAGTATTTT
TRBJ2-5	.	TRBV15	.	CATSRDRETQYF	TGTGCCACCAGCAGAGATCGGGAGACCCAGTACTTC
TRBJ1-2	.	TRBV29-1	.	CSGLQNGYTF	TGCAGCGGGTTACAGAATGGCTACACCTTC
TRBJ1-1	.	TRBV5-1	TRBD1	CASSLEGQGEAFF	TGCGCCAGCAGCTTGGAGGGACAGGGTGAAGCTTTCTTT
TRBJ1-2	.	TRBV28	.	CASRLTARRYGYTF	TGTGCCAGCAGACTGACAGCGAGAAGGTATGGCTACACCTTC
TRBJ2-4	once	TRBV14	.	CASSQAGTDIQYF	TGTGCCAGCAGCCAAGCGGGAACAGACATTCAGTACTTC
TRBJ2-2	.	TRBV5-6	.	CASSLVSNTGELFF	TGTGCCAGCAGCTTGGTATCGAACACCGGGGAGCTGTTTTTT
TRBJ1-2	.	TRBV18	.	CASSPPEGGSHGYTF	TGTGCCAGCTCACCACCGGAGGGTGGGTCCCATGGCTACACCTTC
TRBJ2-6	.	TRBV5-8	.	CASAPSGANVLTF	TGTGCCAGCGCGCCCTCTGGGGCCAACGTCCTGACTTTC
TRBJ2-1	.	TRBV28	TRBD2	CASSLISSGRKGEQFF	TGTGCCAGCAGCCTCATTAGTAGCGGGAGGAAAGGTGAGCAGTTCTTC
TRBJ2-3	.	TRBV28	.	CASSFRRGFTDTQYF	TGTGCCAGCAGTTTTAGGAGGGGTTTCACAGATACGCAGTATTTT
TRBJ1-6	.	TRBV4-3	.	CASSPGGSSYNSPLHF	TGCGCCAGCAGCCCTGGGGGGAGCTCCTATAATTCACCCCTCCACTTT
TRBJ1-2	.	TRBV28	TRBD1	CAARTGGFYGYTF	TGTGCCGCCCGGACAGGGGGCTTCTATGGCTACACCTTC
TRBJ1-5	.	TRBV28	.	CASLGGDQPQHF	TGTGCCAGCCTAGGGGGGGATCAGCCCCAGCATTTT
TRBJ1-1	.	TRBV7-2	TRBD1	CASSPSTGRNTEAFF	TGTGCCAGCAGCCCTTCGACAGGGCGGAACACTGAAGCTTTCTTT
TRBJ1-4	.	TRBV6-6	TRBD1	CASQRAGGASEKLFF	TGTGCCAGCCAAAGGGCAGGGGGCGCGAGTGAAAAACTGTTTTTT
TRBJ1-1	.	TRBV29-1	TRBD1	CSAGNTRGETEAFF	TGCAGCGCCGGTAATACCAGGGGGGAAACTGAAGCTTTCTTT
TRBJ2-1	.	TRBV4-3	TRBD1	CASSPGGTLLYNEQFF	TGCGCCAGCAGCCCAGGGGGCACCTTACTGTACAATGAGCAGTTCTTC
TRBJ2-7	.	TRBV29-1	.	CSGGGGTYEQYF	TGCAGCGGGGGGGGCGGTACCTACGAGCAGTACTTC
TRBJ2-5	.	TRBV18	.	CASSPFSRGGETQYF	TGTGCCAGCTCACCGTTCTCCAGAGGAGGAGAGACCCAGTACTTC
TRBJ2-7	.	TRBV21-1	.	CATSPQGRENEQYF	TGTGCCACCTCCCCCCAGGGGCGTGAAAACGAGCAGTACTTC
TRBJ2-5	.	TRBV5-6	TRBD1	CASSGGTGTQETQYF	TGTGCCAGCAGCGGAGGGACAGGCACTCAGGAGACCCAGTACTTC
TRBJ1-5	.	TRBV6-1	TRBD1	CASSNGQGNQPQHF	TGTGCCAGCAGTAACGGACAGGGCAATCAGCCCCAGCATTTT
TRBJ1-4	.	TRBV28	.	CASSLGSGPLFF	TGTGCCAGCAGTTTAGGTTCAGGTCCCCTGTTTTTT
TRBJ2-3	.	TRBV7-2	TRBD1	CASEGQQSDTQYF	TGTGCCAGTGAGGGACAGCAATCAGATACGCAGTATTTT
TRBJ1-4	.	TRBV7-2	TRBD1	CASSQTGMANEKLFF	TGTGCCAGCAGCCAGACAGGGATGGCTAATGAAAAACTGTTTTTT
TRBJ1-1	.	TRBV5-1	.	CASSLDAVVNTEAFF	TGCGCCAGCAGCTTGGATGCAGTGGTGAACACTGAAGCTTTCTTT
TRBJ2-7	.	TRBV9	TRBD2	CASSAGTSGSEQYF	TGTGCCAGCAGCGCCGGGACTAGCGGGTCCGAGCAGTACTTC
TRBJ1-1	few	TRBV28	.	CASSLGAGRAFF	TGTGCCAGCAGTTTAGGAGCGGGGAGAGCTTTCTTT
TRBJ1-2	.	TRBV28	TRBD1	CAIPVGRGRSEGYTF	TGTGCCATCCCCGTGGGTAGGGGGCGCTCGGAAGGCTACACCTTC